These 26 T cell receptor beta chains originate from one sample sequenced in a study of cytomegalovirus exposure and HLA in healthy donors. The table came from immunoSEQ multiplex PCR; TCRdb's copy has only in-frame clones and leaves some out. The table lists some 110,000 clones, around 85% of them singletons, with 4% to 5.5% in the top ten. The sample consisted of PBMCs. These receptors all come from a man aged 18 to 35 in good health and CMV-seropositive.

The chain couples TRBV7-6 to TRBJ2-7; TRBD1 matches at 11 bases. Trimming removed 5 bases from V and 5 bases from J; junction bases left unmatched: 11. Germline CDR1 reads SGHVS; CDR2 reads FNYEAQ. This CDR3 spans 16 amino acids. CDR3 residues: CASSPTYGQGAHEQYF. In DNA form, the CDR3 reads TGTGCCAGCAGCCCCACGTACGGACAGGGGGCCCACGAGCAGTACTTC.

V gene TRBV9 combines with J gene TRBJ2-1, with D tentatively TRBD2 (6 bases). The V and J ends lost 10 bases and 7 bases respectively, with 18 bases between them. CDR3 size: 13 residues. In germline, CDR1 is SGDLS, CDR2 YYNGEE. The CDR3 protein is CAGARDWLNEQFF. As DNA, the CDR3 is TGTGCCGGCGCCCGGGACTGGCTGAATGAGCAGTTCTTC.

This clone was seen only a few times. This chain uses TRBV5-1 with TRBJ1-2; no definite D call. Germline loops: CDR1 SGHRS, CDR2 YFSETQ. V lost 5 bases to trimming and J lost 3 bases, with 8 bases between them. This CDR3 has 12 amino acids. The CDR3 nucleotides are TGCGCCAGCAGGGAGACGGACTATGGCTACACCTTC. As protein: CASRETDYGYTF.

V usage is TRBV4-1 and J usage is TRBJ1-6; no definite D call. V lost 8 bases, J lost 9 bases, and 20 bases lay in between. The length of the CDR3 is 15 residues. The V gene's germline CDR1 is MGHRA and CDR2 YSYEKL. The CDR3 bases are TGCGCCAGCCATCCTACCACCGGGTCCCTTTCACCCCTCCACTTT. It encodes CASHPTTGSLSPLHF.

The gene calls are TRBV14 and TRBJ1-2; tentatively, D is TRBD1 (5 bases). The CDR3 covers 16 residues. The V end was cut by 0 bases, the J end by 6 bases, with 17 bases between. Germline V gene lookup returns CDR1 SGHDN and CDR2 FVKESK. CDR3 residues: CASSQDPREREDGYTF. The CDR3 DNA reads TGTGCCAGCAGCCAAGACCCCAGGGAAAGGGAAGATGGCTACACCTTC.

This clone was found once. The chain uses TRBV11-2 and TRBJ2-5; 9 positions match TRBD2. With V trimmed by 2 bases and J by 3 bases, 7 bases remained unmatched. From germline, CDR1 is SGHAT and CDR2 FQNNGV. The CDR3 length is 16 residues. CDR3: CASSLLRLAVKETQYF. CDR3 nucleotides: TGTGCCAGCAGCTTACTGAGACTAGCGGTCAAAGAGACCCAGTACTTC. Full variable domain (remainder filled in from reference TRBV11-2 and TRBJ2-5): EAGVAQSPRYKIIEKRQSVAFWCNPISGHATLYWYQQILGQGPKLLIQFQNNGVVDDSQLPKDRFSAERLKGVDSTLKIQPAKLEDSAVYLCASSLLRLAVKETQYFGPGTRLLVL.

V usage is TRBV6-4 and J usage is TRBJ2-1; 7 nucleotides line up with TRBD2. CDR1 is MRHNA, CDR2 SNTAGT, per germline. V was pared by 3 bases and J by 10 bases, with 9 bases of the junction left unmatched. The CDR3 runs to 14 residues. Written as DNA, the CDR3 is TGTGCCAGCAGTGAGCAATCCCGGGGGGACGAGCAGTTCTTC. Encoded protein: CASSEQSRGDEQFF.

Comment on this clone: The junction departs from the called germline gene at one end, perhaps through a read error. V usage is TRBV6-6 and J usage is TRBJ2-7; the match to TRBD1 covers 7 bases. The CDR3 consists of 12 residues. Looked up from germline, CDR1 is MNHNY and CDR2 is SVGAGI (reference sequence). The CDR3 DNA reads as TGTGCCAGCAGTTACACTACAGGGGAATGGGCCTTC. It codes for CASSYTTGEWAF.

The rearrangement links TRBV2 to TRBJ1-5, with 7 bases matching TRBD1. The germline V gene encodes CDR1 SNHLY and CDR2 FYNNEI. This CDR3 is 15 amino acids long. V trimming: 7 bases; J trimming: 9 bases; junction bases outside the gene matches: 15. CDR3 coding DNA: TGTGCCAGCAACCCGTCGACAGGGCGGACCGGGCCCCAGCATTTT. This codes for CASNPSTGRTGPQHF.

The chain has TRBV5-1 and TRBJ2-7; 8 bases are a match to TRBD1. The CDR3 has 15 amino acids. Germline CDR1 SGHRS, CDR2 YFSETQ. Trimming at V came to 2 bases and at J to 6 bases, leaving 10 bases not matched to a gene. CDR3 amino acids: CASSFTPGQAVEQYF. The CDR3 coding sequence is TGCGCCAGCAGCTTTACTCCGGGACAGGCCGTCGAGCAGTACTTC.

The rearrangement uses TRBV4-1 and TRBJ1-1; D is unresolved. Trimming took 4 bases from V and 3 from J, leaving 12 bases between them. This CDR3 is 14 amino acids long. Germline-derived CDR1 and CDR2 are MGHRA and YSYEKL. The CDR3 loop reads CASSPRISDTEAFF. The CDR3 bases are TGCGCCAGCAGCCCCCGAATATCGGACACTGAAGCTTTCTTT.

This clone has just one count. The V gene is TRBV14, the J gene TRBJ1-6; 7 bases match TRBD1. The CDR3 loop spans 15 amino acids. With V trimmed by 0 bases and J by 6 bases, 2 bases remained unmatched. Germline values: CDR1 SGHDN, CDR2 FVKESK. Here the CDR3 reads CASSQERQGNSPLHF. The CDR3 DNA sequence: TGTGCCAGCAGCCAAGAAAGACAGGGTAATTCACCCCTCCACTTT.

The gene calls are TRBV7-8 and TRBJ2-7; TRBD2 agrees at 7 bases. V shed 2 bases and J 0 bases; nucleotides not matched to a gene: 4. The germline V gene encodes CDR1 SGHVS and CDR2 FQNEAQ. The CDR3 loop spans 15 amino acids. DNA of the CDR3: TGTGCCAGCAGCTTAAGCGGGGCCTTCTCCTACGAGCAGTACTTC. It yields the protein CASSLSGAFSYEQYF.

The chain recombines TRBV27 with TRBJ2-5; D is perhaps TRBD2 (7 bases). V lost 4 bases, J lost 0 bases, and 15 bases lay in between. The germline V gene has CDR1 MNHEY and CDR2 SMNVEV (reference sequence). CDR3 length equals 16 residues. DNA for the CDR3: TGTGCCAGCAGTTGGGCGGGGGCTACTTACCAAGAGACCCAGTACTTC. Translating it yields CASSWAGATYQETQYF.

The CDR3 here is CASSPTDSWNTIYF. The CDR3 nucleotides are TGTGCCAGCTCACCAACAGACAGTTGGAACACCATATATTTT. The chain carries TRBV18 and TRBJ1-3; D possibly corresponds to TRBD1 (5 bases). The CDR3 contains 14 residues. Deletions cut 2 bases from V and 7 bases from J, with 12 bases between. The germline V gene encodes CDR1 KGHSH and CDR2 LQKENI.

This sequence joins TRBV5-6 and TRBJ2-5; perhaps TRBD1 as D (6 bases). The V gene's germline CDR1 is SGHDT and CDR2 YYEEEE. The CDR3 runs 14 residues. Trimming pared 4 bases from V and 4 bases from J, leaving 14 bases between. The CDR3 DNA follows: TGTGCCAGCAGCGGGCTCAGGGGCAGAGAGACCCAGTACTTC. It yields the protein CASSGLRGRETQYF.

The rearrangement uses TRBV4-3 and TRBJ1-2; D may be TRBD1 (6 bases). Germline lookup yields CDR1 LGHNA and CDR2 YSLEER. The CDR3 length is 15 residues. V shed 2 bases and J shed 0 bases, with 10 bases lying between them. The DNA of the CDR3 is TGCGCCAGCAGCCAACCCGGACAGCCTAACTATGGCTACACCTTC. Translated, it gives CASSQPGQPNYGYTF.

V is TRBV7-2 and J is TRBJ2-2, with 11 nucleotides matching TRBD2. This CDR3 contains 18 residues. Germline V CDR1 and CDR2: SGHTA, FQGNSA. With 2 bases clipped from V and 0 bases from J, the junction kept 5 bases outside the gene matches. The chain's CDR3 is CASSLSLAGVPNTGELFF. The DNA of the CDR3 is TGTGCCAGCAGCTTATCACTAGCGGGGGTGCCGAACACCGGGGAGCTGTTTTTT.

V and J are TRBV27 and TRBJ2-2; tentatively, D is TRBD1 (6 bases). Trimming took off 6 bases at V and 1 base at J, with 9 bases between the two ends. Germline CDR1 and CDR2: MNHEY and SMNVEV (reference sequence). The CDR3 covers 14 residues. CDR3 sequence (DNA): TGTGCCAGCAGAATGGGACAGAACACCGGGGAGCTGTTTTTT. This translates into CASRMGQNTGELFF.

The CDR3, as DNA: TGTGCCAGCAGCCAAGATATCAGACAGGATGGGGAAAAACTGTTTTTT. Its translation: CASSQDIRQDGEKLFF. This chain joins TRBV4-2 and TRBJ1-4; possibly TRBD1 for D (6 bases). This CDR3 is 16 amino acids long. Trimming pared 0 bases from V and 8 bases from J, leaving 16 bases between. Germline V gene sequence: CDR1 LGHNA, CDR2 YNFKEQ.

The CDR3 bases are TGTGCCAGCAGCCCTCCGGGACTGACTCTTTCCGGGGAGCTGTTTTTT. The encoded protein is CASSPPGLTLSGELFF. This chain connects TRBV7-2 to TRBJ2-2; TRBD2 is a possible D gene (6 bases). V gave up 5 bases and J gave up 6 bases, with 19 bases separating them. Germline V gene lookup returns CDR1 SGHTA and CDR2 FQGNSA. CDR3 length: 16 amino acids.

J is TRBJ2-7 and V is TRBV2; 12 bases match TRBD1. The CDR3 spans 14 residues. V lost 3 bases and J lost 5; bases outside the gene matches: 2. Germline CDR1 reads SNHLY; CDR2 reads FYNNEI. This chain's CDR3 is CASSEGTGGDEQYF. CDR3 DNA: TGTGCCAGCAGTGAGGGGACAGGGGGCGACGAGCAGTACTTC.

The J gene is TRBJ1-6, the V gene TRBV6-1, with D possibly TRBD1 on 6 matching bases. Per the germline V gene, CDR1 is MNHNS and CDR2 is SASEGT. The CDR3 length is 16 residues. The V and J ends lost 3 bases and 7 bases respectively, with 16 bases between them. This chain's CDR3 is CASSDGGASWNSPLHF. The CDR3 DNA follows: TGTGCCAGCAGTGATGGGGGCGCTAGTTGGAATTCACCCCTCCACTTT.

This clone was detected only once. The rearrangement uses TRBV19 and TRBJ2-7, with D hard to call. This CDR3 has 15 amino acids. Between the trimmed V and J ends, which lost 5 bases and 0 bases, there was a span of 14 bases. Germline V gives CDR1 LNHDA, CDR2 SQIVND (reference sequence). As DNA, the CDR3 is TGTGCCAGTAGTTCTTGGGTAGAGGCCTCCTACGAGCAGTACTTC. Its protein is CASSSWVEASYEQYF.

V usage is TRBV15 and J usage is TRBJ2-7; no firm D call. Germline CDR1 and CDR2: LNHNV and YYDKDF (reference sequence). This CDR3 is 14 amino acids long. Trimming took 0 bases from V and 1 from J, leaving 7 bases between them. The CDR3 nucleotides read TGTGCCACCAGCAGAGACCTACTATCCTACGAGCAGTACTTC. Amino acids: CATSRDLLSYEQYF. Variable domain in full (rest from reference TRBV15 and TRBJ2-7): DAMVIQNPRYQVTQFGKPVTLSCSQTLNHNVMYWYQQKSSQAPKLLFHYYDKDFNNEADTPDNFQSRRPNTSFCFLDIRSPGLGDTAMYLCATSRDLLSYEQYFGPGTRLTVT.

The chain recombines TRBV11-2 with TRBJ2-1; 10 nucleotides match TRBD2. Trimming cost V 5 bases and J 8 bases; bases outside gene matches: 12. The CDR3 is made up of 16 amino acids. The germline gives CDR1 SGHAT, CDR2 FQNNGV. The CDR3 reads CASSKAKLAGNYEQFF. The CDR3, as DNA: TGTGCCAGCAGCAAAGCAAAACTAGCGGGGAACTATGAGCAGTTCTTC.